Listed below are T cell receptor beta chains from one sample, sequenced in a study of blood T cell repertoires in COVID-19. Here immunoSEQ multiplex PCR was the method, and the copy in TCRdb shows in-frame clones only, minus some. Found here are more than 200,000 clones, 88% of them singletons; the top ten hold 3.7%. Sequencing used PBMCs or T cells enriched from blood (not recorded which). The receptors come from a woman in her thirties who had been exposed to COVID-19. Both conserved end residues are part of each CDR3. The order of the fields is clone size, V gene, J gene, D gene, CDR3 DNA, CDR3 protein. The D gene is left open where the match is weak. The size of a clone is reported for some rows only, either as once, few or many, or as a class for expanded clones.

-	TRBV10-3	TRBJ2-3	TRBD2	TGTGCCATCAGTGTTGGACTAGAGACTCGCACAGATACGCAGTATTTT	CAISVGLETRTDTQYF
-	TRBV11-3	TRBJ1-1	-	TGTGCCAGCAGCTTCACGGTGAACACTGAAGCTTTCTTT	CASSFTVNTEAFF
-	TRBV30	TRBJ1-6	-	TGTGCCTGGAGCCGGGGGAATATCAATTCACCCCTCCACTTT	CAWSRGNINSPLHF
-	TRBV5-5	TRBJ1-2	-	TGTGCCAGCAGCTTGGGGGCGACCGAACAATATGGCTACACCTTC	CASSLGATEQYGYTF
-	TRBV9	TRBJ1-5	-	TGTGCCAGCAGCCAGGAGGTACTTGGGCCCCTGCATTTT	CASSQEVLGPLHF
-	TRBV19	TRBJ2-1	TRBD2	TGTGCCAGTAGTCTCCTAGCGGTGGGCGGTGAGCAGTTCTTC	CASSLLAVGGEQFF
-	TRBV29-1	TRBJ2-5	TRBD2	TGCAGCGTTCAATACCTGACTAGCGGGAGGGGAGAGACCCAGTACTTC	CSVQYLTSGRGETQYF
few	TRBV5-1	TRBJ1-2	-	TGCGCCAGCAGTTCTGCCCCCGACAGCCGTTTCTATGGCTACACCTTC	CASSSAPDSRFYGYTF
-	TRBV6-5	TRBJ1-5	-	TGTGCCAGCAGTTACTCACAGGCTGATCAGCCCCAGCATTTT	CASSYSQADQPQHF
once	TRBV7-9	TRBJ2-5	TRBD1	TGTGCCAGCAGCCTGGGACAGGGTGTGGGAGAGACCCAGTACTTC	CASSLGQGVGETQYF
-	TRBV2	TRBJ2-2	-	TGTGCCAGCACGGCCAGGGAGGCCGGGGAGCTGTTTTTT	CASTAREAGELFF
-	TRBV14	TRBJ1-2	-	TGTGCCAGCAGCCAAGATAAGGGGCTAGGAAACTATGGCTACACCTTC	CASSQDKGLGNYGYTF
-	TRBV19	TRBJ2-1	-	TGTGCCAGTAGTATAGTCAACAACAATGAGCAGTTCTTC	CASSIVNNNEQFF
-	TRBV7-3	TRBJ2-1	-	TGTGCCAGCAGCTTAGGGCGGGCGGCTGGTGAGCAGTTCTTC	CASSLGRAAGEQFF
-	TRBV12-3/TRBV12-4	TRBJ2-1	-	TGTGCCAGCCGCCCAGGGCAGCAGTTCTTC	CASRPGQQFF
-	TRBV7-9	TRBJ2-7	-	TGTGCCAGCACCTCCCCGGGACTCAACTCCTACGAGCAGTACTTC	CASTSPGLNSYEQYF
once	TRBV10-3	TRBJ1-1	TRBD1	TGTGCCATACAGGGGGCGCTTGGGACTGAAGCTTTCTTT	CAIQGALGTEAFF
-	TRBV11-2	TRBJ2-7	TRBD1	TGTGCCAGCAGACGGGACAGGCCCTACGAGCAGTACTTC	CASRRDRPYEQYF
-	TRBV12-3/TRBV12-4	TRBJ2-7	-	TGTGCCAGCAGTTTGAGACAGCCCTACGAGCAGTACTTC	CASSLRQPYEQYF
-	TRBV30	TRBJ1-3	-	TGTGCCTGGAGTATGAGGGCTAGAGAGAACACCATATATTTT	CAWSMRARENTIYF
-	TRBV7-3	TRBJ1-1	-	TGTGCCAGCAGCTTCCAGGGAGGGAACACTGAAGCTTTCTTT	CASSFQGGNTEAFF
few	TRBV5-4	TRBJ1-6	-	TGTGCCAGCAGCTTGCCCTCAGAAAATTCACCCCTCCACTTT	CASSLPSENSPLHF
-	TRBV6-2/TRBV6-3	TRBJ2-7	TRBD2	TGTGCCAGCAGTTACGGGAGACTAGCGGGAAAATACGAGCAGTACTTC	CASSYGRLAGKYEQYF
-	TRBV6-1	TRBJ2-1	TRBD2	TGTGCCAGCAGTGAAGCGGGAGGGCCGGTCAATGAGCAGTTCTTC	CASSEAGGPVNEQFF
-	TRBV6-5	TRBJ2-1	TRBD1	TGTGCCAGCAGTTACGGACAGGGTATCAATGAGCAGTTCTTC	CASSYGQGINEQFF
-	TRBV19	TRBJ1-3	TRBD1	TGTGCCAGTAGGCACTACGGGACAGGGGTTACTGGAAACACCATATATTTT	CASRHYGTGVTGNTIYF
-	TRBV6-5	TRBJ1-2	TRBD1	TGTGCCAGCAGTTACTCCACAGGGGACCTTGGCTACACCTTC	CASSYSTGDLGYTF
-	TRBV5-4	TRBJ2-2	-	TGTGCCAGCAGCTTGGTCCCTGAGGCGGGCACCGGGGAGCTGTTTTTT	CASSLVPEAGTGELFF
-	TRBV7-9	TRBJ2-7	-	TGTGCCAGCAGCTTACAGTTTTCCTACGAGCAGTACTTC	CASSLQFSYEQYF
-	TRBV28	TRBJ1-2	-	TGTGCCAGCAGTCCCTGGCAGTCTAACTATGGCTACACCTTC	CASSPWQSNYGYTF
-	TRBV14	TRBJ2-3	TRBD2	TGTGCCAGTTCCCCCGGGACTAGCGGCGCAGATACGCAGTATTTT	CASSPGTSGADTQYF
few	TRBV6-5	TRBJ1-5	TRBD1	TGTGCCAGCTCCCCCTCGGGACAGGGAGGGCAGCCCCAGCATTTT	CASSPSGQGGQPQHF
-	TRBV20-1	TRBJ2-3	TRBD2	TGCAGTGCTAGTGGAGCGGGAGTGGGTGATACGCAGTATTTT	CSASGAGVGDTQYF
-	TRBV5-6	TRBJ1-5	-	TGTGCCAGCAGCTTGGACGCAGGGCCCGGGCCCCAGCATTTT	CASSLDAGPGPQHF
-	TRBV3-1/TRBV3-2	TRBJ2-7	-	TGTGCCAGCAGCCAAGGCCCCCCCCAGGACTACGAGCAGTACTTC	CASSQGPPQDYEQYF
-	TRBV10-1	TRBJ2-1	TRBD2	TGCGCCAGCAGTGAGACCCGACTAGCGGGAGGGGAAAATGAGCAGTTCTTC	CASSETRLAGGENEQFF
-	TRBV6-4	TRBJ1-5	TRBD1	TGTGCCAGCAGCCGACAGGGTGGCCAGCCCCAGCATTTT	CASSRQGGQPQHF
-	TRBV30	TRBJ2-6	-	TGTGCCTGGAGTGGATTTAGAGTCTCTGGGGCCAACGTCCTGACTTTC	CAWSGFRVSGANVLTF
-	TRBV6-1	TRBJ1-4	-	TGTGCCAGCAGTGACGGCAGGGTGATCGAAAAACTGTTTTTT	CASSDGRVIEKLFF
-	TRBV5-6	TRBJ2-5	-	TGTGCCAGCAGCTTTGGGCGGGGCGGAAGGGGAGAGACCCAGTACTTC	CASSFGRGGRGETQYF
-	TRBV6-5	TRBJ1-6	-	TGTGCCAGCAGTTACACCGGACTCGCCTATTCACCCCTCCACTTT	CASSYTGLAYSPLHF
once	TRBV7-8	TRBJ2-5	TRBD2	TGTGCCAGCAGACCGTACCGACTAGCGGGAGGTGGAGAGACCCAGTACTTC	CASRPYRLAGGGETQYF
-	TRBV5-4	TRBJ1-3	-	TGTGCCAGCAGCTCCGGGGGCTCTGGAAACACCATATATTTT	CASSSGGSGNTIYF
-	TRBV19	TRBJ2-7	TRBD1	TGTGCCAGTGCCGGGACAGTAAGTACCGAGCAGTACTTC	CASAGTVSTEQYF
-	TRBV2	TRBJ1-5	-	TGTGCCAGCAGTGAAAACAGGGATTATAGCAATCAGCCCCAGCATTTT	CASSENRDYSNQPQHF
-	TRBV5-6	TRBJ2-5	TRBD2	TGTGCCAGCAGCTTGCAGAGCGGGGGTCGGGGCAGGCAGACCCAGTACTTC	CASSLQSGGRGRQTQYF